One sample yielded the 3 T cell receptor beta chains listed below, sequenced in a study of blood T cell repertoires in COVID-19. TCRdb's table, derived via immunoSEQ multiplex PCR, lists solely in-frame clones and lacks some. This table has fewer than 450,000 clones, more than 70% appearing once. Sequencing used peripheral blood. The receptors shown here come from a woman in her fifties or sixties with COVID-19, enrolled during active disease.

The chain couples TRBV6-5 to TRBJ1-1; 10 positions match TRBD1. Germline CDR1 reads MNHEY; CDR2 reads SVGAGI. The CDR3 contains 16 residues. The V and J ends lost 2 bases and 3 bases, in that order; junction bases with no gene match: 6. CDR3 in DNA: TGTGCCAGCAGTTACCAGACAGGGGGCGGGGACACTGAAGCTTTCTTT. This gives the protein CASSYQTGGGDTEAFF.

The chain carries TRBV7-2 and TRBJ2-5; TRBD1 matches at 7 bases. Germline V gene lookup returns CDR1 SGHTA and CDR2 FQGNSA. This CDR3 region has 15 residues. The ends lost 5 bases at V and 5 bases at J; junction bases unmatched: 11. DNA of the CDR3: TGTGCCAGCAGCCTCATGACAGGGCGATGGGAGACCCAGTACTTC. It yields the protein CASSLMTGRWETQYF.

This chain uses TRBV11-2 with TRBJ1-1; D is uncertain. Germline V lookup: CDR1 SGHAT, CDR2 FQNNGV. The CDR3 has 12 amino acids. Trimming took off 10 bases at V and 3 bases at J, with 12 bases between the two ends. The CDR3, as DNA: TGTGCCACTCAGAGGAGGGACACTGAAGCTTTCTTT. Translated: CATQRRDTEAFF.